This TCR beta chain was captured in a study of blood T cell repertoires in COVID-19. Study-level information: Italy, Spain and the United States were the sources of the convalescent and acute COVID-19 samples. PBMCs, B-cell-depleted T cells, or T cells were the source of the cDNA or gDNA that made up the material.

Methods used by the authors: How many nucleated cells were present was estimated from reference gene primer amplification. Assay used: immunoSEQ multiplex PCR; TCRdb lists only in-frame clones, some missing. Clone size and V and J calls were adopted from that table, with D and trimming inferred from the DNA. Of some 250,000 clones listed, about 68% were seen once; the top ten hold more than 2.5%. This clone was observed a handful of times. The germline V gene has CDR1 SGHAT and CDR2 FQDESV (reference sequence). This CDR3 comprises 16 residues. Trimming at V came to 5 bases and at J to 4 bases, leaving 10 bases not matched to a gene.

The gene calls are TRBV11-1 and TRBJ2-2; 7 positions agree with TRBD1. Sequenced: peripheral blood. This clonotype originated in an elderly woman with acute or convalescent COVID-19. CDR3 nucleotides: TGTGCCAGCAGCAAAGGGGGCGCCGGTGGCACCGGGGAGCTGTTTTTT. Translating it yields CASSKGGAGGTGELFF.